These 21 T cell receptor beta chains were sequenced from one sample in a study of PD-L1 blockade in urothelial cancer. Time point denoted: pretreatment peripheral blood. The method was immunoSEQ multiplex PCR; TCRdb's version includes in-frame clones alone and lacks a portion of them. The data hold 70,000 to 75,000 clones, with roughly 90% observed a single time. Sample: PBMCs, taken around atezolizumab (anti-PD-L1) treatment. The receptor set was obtained from a man in his sixties or seventies with urothelial cancer.

CDR3 region: CASSGEGRAYGYTF. The CDR3 region has the DNA TGTGCCAGCAGCGGGGAGGGCAGGGCGTATGGCTACACCTTC. This chain links TRBV5-4 with TRBJ1-2; TRBD1 is a possible D gene (5 bases). The CDR3 spans 14 residues. In germline, CDR1 is SGHNT, CDR2 YYREEE (reference sequence). V lost 4 bases to trimming and J lost 5 bases, with 15 bases between them.

This clone was observed a single time. This chain uses TRBV18 with TRBJ2-3; D is ambiguous. Trimming pared 6 bases from V and 1 base from J, leaving 23 bases between. CDR1 is KGHSH, CDR2 LQKENI, per germline. The CDR3 extends over 18 amino acids. CDR3 region: CASSPIRNGGIGTDTQYF. CDR3 in DNA: TGTGCCAGCTCGCCTATCCGGAACGGCGGAATAGGCACAGATACGCAGTATTTT. Full variable domain (missing parts from reference TRBV18 and TRBJ2-3): NAGVMQNPRHLVRRRGQEARLRCSPMKGHSHVYWYRQLPEEGLKFMVYLQKENIIDESGMPKERFSAEFPKEGPSILRIQQVVRGDSAAYFCASSPIRNGGIGTDTQYFGPGTRLTVL.

The CDR3 nucleotides read TGTGCCAGCAGTCCCGACTCCTTATATAGGTCAGATACGCAGTATTTT. Translating it yields CASSPDSLYRSDTQYF. The V gene is TRBV5-4, the J gene TRBJ2-3; D remains unclear. The CDR3 runs 16 residues. V was cut by 5 bases and J by 4 bases, with 20 bases left in between. Germline V gives CDR1 SGHNT, CDR2 YYREEE (reference sequence).

The chain combines TRBV30 with TRBJ2-2; the match to TRBD2 covers 12 bases. The ends lost 5 bases at V and 5 bases at J; junction bases unmatched: 6. The germline V gene has CDR1 GTSNPN and CDR2 SVGIG (reference sequence). The CDR3 consists of 15 residues. This CDR3 is CAWAKLAGGTGELFF. CDR3 coding DNA: TGTGCCTGGGCTAAGCTAGCGGGAGGGACCGGGGAGCTGTTTTTT.

The chain joins TRBV28 to TRBJ1-5; D is unclear. CDR3 length: 12 residues. The ends were cut back, 10 bases at V and 2 bases at J, with 9 bases in the middle. Germline values: CDR1 MDHEN, CDR2 SYDVKM. The CDR3 is CATQVGNQPQHF. CDR3 coding DNA: TGTGCCACCCAGGTAGGCAATCAGCCCCAGCATTTT.

V gene TRBV29-1 combines with J gene TRBJ1-1; 8 bases map to TRBD1. The length of the CDR3 is 18 residues. With 2 bases clipped from V and 1 base from J, the junction kept 15 bases outside the gene matches. CDR1 and CDR2 from the germline V gene are SQVTM and ANQGSEA. In nucleotides, the CDR3 is TGCAGCGTTGAAATTTTGGTCCAGGGGGCTTTTTGGAACACTGAAGCTTTCTTT. Translated, it gives CSVEILVQGAFWNTEAFF.

The CDR3 sequence is CASIRGLVYEQYF. The CDR3 nucleotides are TGTGCCAGCATCAGGGGGCTAGTCTACGAGCAGTACTTC. The V and J genes are TRBV2 and TRBJ2-7, with 8 bases fitting TRBD1. This CDR3 is 13 amino acids long. V shed 7 bases, J shed 3 bases, and the junction held 5 bases outside the gene matches. The germline gives CDR1 SNHLY, CDR2 FYNNEI. Full variable domain (rest looked up from reference TRBV2 and TRBJ2-7): EPEVTQTPSHQVTQMGQEVILRCVPISNHLYFYWYRQILGQKVEFLVSFYNNEISEKSEIFDDQFSVERPDGSNFTLKIRSTKLEDSAMYFCASIRGLVYEQYFGPGTRLTVT.

This chain joins TRBV28 and TRBJ1-3, with TRBD1 matching over 7 bases. Trimming at V came to 5 bases and at J to 0 bases, leaving 4 bases not matched to a gene. From germline, CDR1 is MDHEN and CDR2 SYDVKM. CDR3 length: 15 residues. CDR3 coding DNA: TGTGCCAGCAGTCCGACAGGGCCCTCTGGAAACACCATATATTTT. It encodes CASSPTGPSGNTIYF.

The rearrangement uses TRBV9 and TRBJ2-3, with D possibly matching TRBD1 (5 bases). The CDR3 runs 15 residues. The germline V gene encodes CDR1 SGDLS and CDR2 YYNGEE. V lost 2 bases and J lost 2, with 12 bases in between. The CDR3 nucleotides are TGTGCCAGCAGCGTGACAGTAATCATCACAGATACGCAGTATTTT. This codes for CASSVTVIITDTQYF.

This clone has more than one count but fewer than ten. This sequence joins TRBV19 and TRBJ1-3; no definite D call. The CDR3 loop spans 17 amino acids. The ends were cut back, 2 bases at V and 0 bases at J, with 14 bases in the middle. The germline V gene encodes CDR1 LNHDA and CDR2 SQIVND (reference sequence). CDR3 protein: CASSITRLMSSGNTIYF. The CDR3 DNA reads TGTGCCAGTAGTATAACGCGGCTGATGAGCTCTGGAAACACCATATATTTT.

The chain uses TRBV7-7 and TRBJ2-2; 11 nucleotides agree with TRBD2. The germline CDR1 and CDR2 sequences are SSHAT and FNYEAQ (reference sequence). This CDR3 is built from 17 residues. J lost 6 bases, V lost 5 bases, and 11 bases had no gene match. The CDR3 spells CASSHTRLAGFAGELFF. As DNA, the CDR3 is TGTGCCAGCAGCCATACTAGACTAGCGGGATTTGCCGGGGAGCTGTTTTTT.

Here the CDR3 DNA reads TGTGCCAGCAGTTCTAGGGGGCTGCGGCAGCCCCAGCATTTT. Residues: CASSSRGLRQPQHF. The gene calls are TRBV28 and TRBJ1-5; TRBD1 matches 7 bases. The CDR3 runs to 14 residues. Germline assignment: CDR1 MDHEN and CDR2 SYDVKM. J lost 7 bases, V lost 4 bases, and 7 bases had no gene match.

This clone was seen only once. V usage is TRBV5-1 and J usage is TRBJ1-1, with D unclear. This CDR3 comprises 15 residues. V lost 2 bases to trimming and J lost 5 bases, with 16 bases between them. CDR1 is SGHRS, CDR2 YFSETQ, per germline. The CDR3 loop reads CASSFAAKRETEAFF. The CDR3 DNA is TGCGCCAGCAGCTTTGCCGCCAAACGGGAAACTGAAGCTTTCTTT.

J is TRBJ1-4 and V is TRBV28, with D unresolved. CDR1 is MDHEN and CDR2 is SYDVKM in the germline V gene. The CDR3 length is 15 residues. Trimming left V 3 bases short and J 4 bases short, with 12 bases between. CDR3 nucleotides: TGTGCCAGCAGTTTCGCGGGGAGTAATAATGAAAAACTGTTTTTT. This gives the protein CASSFAGSNNEKLFF.

The chain couples TRBV7-6 to TRBJ2-2; D is perhaps TRBD1 (6 bases). Looked up from germline, CDR1 is SGHVS and CDR2 is FNYEAQ. Trimming left V 2 bases short and J 1 base short, with 11 bases between. The CDR3 is 16 residues long. CDR3 region: CASSLRAGVNTGELFF. The CDR3 DNA reads TGTGCCAGCAGCTTACGGGCAGGGGTGAACACCGGGGAGCTGTTTTTT.

V is TRBV27 and J is TRBJ1-4; D remains unclear. There are 16 residues in the CDR3. Deletions cut 0 bases from V and 7 bases from J, with 15 bases between. CDR1 MNHEY and CDR2 SMNVEV come from the germline V gene (reference sequence). DNA for the CDR3: TGTGCCAGCAGTTTATCGACGGGGAGGTCCGGTGAAAAACTGTTTTTT. It is translated as CASSLSTGRSGEKLFF.

The chain recombines TRBV6-6 with TRBJ1-5, with a possible D match to TRBD1 (6 bases). This CDR3 has 15 residues. Deletions cut 2 bases from V and 7 bases from J, with 15 bases between. Germline CDR1 is MNHNY and CDR2 is SVGAGI (reference sequence). Written as DNA, the CDR3 is TGTGCCAGCAGTTACGTCCAGGGCCAGGGGCAGCCCCAGCATTTT. This encodes CASSYVQGQGQPQHF.

This clone was picked up a small number of times. The DNA for the CDR3 is TGTGCCAGCAGTGCCTCACCGGGGGGGACGTACGAGCAGTACTTC. This codes for CASSASPGGTYEQYF. This chain joins TRBV6-1 and TRBJ2-7; 8 positions agree with TRBD2. Germline trimming cut 4 bases from V and 4 bases from J; bases unmatched to any gene: 9. CDR1 is MNHNS and CDR2 is SASEGT in the germline V gene. The CDR3 is made up of 15 amino acids.

The chain combines TRBV28 with TRBJ2-3, with 14 bases lining up with TRBD2. V lost 6 bases, J lost 6 bases, and 11 bases stayed unmatched. Germline CDR1 and CDR2: MDHEN and SYDVKM. The CDR3 runs to 17 residues. The CDR3 protein is CASRKGGTSGSLDTQYF. The CDR3 DNA reads TGTGCCAGCAGGAAAGGAGGGACTAGCGGGAGCCTCGATACGCAGTATTTT.

The V call is TRBV28, the J call TRBJ2-7, with TRBD1 matching over 11 bases. J gave up 7 bases and V 2 bases, and 10 bases lay outside the gene matches. The CDR3 has 16 amino acids. Germline V gene data show CDR1 as MDHEN and CDR2 as SYDVKM. CDR3 sequence: CASSLGEGQGEWEQYF. CDR3 nucleotides: TGTGCCAGCAGTTTAGGCGAGGGACAGGGGGAGTGGGAGCAGTACTTC.

V and J are TRBV7-6 and TRBJ2-2, with D possibly matching TRBD1 (5 bases). The CDR3 is 15 residues long. Trimming pared 5 bases from V and 0 bases from J, leaving 10 bases between. Germline V gene lookup returns CDR1 SGHVS and CDR2 FNYEAQ. The CDR3 DNA reads TGTGCCAGCAGCCGAAGGGGCACGAACACCGGGGAGCTGTTTTTT. This translates into CASSRRGTNTGELFF.